A single count supports the clone carrying this T cell receptor beta chain. Its cognate antigen is unknown. Assay used: immunoSEQ multiplex PCR; TCRdb lists only in-frame clones, some missing. This table holds about 69,000 clones, around four fifths found once. The record originates from a study of T cell responses to AZD1222 COVID-19 vaccine. General study points: The CD4 TCRs associated with vaccination extended across spike and predominated at 160-218 and 743-854. It should be noted that donors were predominantly white British and more often female, and clonal diversity was possibly underestimated.

This CDR3 has 15 amino acids. Germline V gives CDR1 MNHEY, CDR2 SVGAGI. Trimming pared 4 bases from V and 3 bases from J, leaving 15 bases between. The sample here was peripheral blood, taken 28 days after the second AZD1222 dose. The V call is TRBV6-5, the J call TRBJ1-1; perhaps TRBD1 as D (6 bases). This clonotype originated in an adult who received the AZD1222 COVID-19 vaccine. The CDR3 DNA reads as TGTGCCAGCAGTTTTCCCGGGACAACCTACACTGAAGCTTTCTTT. Protein: CASSFPGTTYTEAFF.